Below are 8 T cell receptor beta chains sequenced from a single sample in a study of cytomegalovirus exposure and HLA in healthy donors (dated by TCRdb to about 2017). Library creation used the immunoSEQ multiplex PCR assay. In its TCRdb copy, this immuneACCESS table keeps in-frame sequences only and misses some clones. Where compared with another copy, unresolved V genes explain less than half of these, and the others have no known cause. This sample lists about 55,000 clones; roughly 90% were detected once. The ten largest account for approximately 3% of the sample. Sequencing was performed on PBMCs. The receptors here all came from a man aged 18 to 30 in good health and CMV-seronegative.

The chain links TRBV5-1 to TRBJ2-3; 11 nucleotides match TRBD1. V was clipped by 3 bases and J by 5 bases; unmatched bases: 8. The CDR3 is made up of 16 amino acids. Germline V gene sequence: CDR1 SGHRS, CDR2 YFSETQ. CDR3 loop: CASSWGDRGKGDTQYF. The DNA for the CDR3 is TGCGCCAGCAGCTGGGGGGACAGGGGGAAGGGAGATACGCAGTATTTT. The full variable domain, in which reference TRBV5-1 and TRBJ2-3 provide the parts outside the CDR3, is KAGVTQTPRYLIKTRGQQVTLSCSPISGHRSVSWYQQTPGQGLQFLFEYFSETQRNKGNFPGRFSGRQFSNSRSEMNVSTLELGDSALYLCASSWGDRGKGDTQYFGPGTRLTVL.

The table lists this clone with a count of one. The CDR3 region has the DNA TGTGCCAGCAGCCCCACTTATGGGACAGGGCGCTCTGGGGCCAACGTCCTGACTTTC. Translating gives CASSPTYGTGRSGANVLTF. The chain recombines TRBV14 with TRBJ2-6; 9 nucleotides align to TRBD1. With V trimmed by 4 bases and J by 0 bases, 10 bases remained unmatched. This CDR3 has 19 amino acids. CDR1 SGHDN and CDR2 FVKESK come from the germline V gene.

V usage is TRBV5-5 and J usage is TRBJ1-5, with D perhaps matching TRBD1 (6 bases). This CDR3 is 15 amino acids long. Trimming stripped 2 bases from V and 3 bases from J, with 12 bases between. Germline V gene sequence: CDR1 SGHKS, CDR2 YYEKEE (reference sequence). The CDR3 DNA reads as TGTGCCAGCAGCTTCGATTGGACAGACAATCAGCCCCAGCATTTT. This codes for CASSFDWTDNQPQHF.

The chain joins TRBV5-8 to TRBJ2-2; 9 nucleotides match TRBD1. V was clipped by 4 bases and J by 4 bases; unmatched bases: 2. This CDR3 is 14 amino acids long. The germline CDR1 and CDR2 sequences are SGHTS and YDEGEE. The CDR3 DNA sequence: TGTGCCAGCAGCGCGACAGGGGGCACCGGGGAGCTGTTTTTT. The encoded protein is CASSATGGTGELFF.

V and J are TRBV7-2 and TRBJ2-5; D ambiguous. CDR3 length equals 11 residues. CDR1 is SGHTA and CDR2 is FQGNSA in the germline V gene. Trimming removed 1 base from V and 8 bases from J, with 5 bases in between. This CDR3 is CASSLDLTQYF. DNA of the CDR3: TGTGCCAGCAGCTTAGACCTAACCCAGTACTTC.

The chain employs TRBV6-4 and TRBJ2-3; TRBD2 agrees at 8 bases. With 0 bases clipped from V and 6 bases from J, the junction kept 11 bases outside the gene matches. Germline assignment: CDR1 MRHNA and CDR2 SNTAGT. The CDR3 runs to 17 residues. Here the CDR3 DNA reads TGTGCCAGCAGTGACTCGTTTCCCAGCGGGAGTGCGGATACGCAGTATTTT. As protein: CASSDSFPSGSADTQYF.

This clone was recorded only once. The chain combines TRBV6-5 with TRBJ2-7, with D maybe TRBD2 (5 bases). Germline V gene lookup returns CDR1 MNHEY and CDR2 SVGAGI. Trimming removed 2 bases from V and 6 bases from J, with 20 bases in between. The CDR3 totals 16 residues. CDR3 sequence: CASSYGVARGGGEQYF. In DNA, the CDR3 is TGTGCCAGCAGTTACGGCGTAGCGCGAGGCGGAGGCGAGCAGTACTTC.

The genes are TRBV19 and TRBJ1-5; D gene ambiguous. V lost 7 bases, J lost 6 bases, and 13 bases lay in between. This CDR3 has 13 residues. Germline loops: CDR1 LNHDA, CDR2 SQIVND (reference sequence). In DNA, the CDR3 is TGTGCCAGTACCCGGAGGAGCGGTCAGCCCCAGCATTTT. This codes for CASTRRSGQPQHF. Drawing the rest from reference TRBV19 and TRBJ1-5, the complete variable domain is DGGITQSPKYLFRKEGQNVTLSCEQNLNHDAMYWYRQDPGQGLRLIYYSQIVNDFQKGDIAEGYSVSREKKESFPLTVTSAQKNPTAFYLCASTRRSGQPQHFGDGTRLSIL.